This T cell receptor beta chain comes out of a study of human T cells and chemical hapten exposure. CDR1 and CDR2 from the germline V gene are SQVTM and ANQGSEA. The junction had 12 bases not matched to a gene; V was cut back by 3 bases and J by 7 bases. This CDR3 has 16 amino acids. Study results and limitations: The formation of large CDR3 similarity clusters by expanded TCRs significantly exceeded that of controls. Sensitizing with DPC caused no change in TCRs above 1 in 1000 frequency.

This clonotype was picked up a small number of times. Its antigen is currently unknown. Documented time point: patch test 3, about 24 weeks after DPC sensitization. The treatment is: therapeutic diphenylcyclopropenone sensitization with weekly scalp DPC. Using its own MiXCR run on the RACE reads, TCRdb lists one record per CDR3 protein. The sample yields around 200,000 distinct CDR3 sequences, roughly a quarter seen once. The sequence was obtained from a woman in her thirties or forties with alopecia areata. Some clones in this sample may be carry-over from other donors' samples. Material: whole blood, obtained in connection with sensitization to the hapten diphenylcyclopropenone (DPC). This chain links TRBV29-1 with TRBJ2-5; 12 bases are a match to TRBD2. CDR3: CSVEASGRGPTGTQYF. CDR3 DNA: TGCAGCGTTGAGGCTAGCGGGAGGGGGCCCACCGGGACCCAGTACTTC. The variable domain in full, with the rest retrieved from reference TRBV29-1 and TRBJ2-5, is SAVISQKPSRDICQRGTSLTIQCQVDSQVTMMFWYRQQPGQSLTLIATANQGSEATYESGFVIDKFPISRPNLTFSTLTVSNMSPEDSSIYLCSVEASGRGPTGTQYFGPGTRLLVL.